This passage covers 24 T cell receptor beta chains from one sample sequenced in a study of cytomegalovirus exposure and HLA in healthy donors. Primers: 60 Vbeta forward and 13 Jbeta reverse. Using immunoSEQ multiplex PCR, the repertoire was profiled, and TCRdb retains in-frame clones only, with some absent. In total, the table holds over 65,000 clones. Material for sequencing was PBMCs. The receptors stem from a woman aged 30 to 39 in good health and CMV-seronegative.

The CDR3 is CASSSPLGGAGSYEQYF. The CDR3 nucleotides read TGTGCCAGCAGTTCCCCCCTAGGGGGGGCAGGATCCTACGAGCAGTACTTC. The rearrangement uses TRBV28 and TRBJ2-7; D is perhaps TRBD2 (7 bases). V lost 4 bases and J 1 base, leaving 20 bases between the germline ends. Germline lookup yields CDR1 MDHEN and CDR2 SYDVKM. This CDR3 has 17 residues.

The CDR3 is CASSHSSGRYEQYF. The DNA for the CDR3 is TGTGCCAGCAGCCACAGTAGTGGGCGTTACGAGCAGTACTTC. This sequence joins TRBV11-2 and TRBJ2-7; D is uncertain. This CDR3 region has 14 residues. Germline CDR1 is SGHAT and CDR2 is FQNNGV. V was pared by 5 bases and J by 4 bases, with 15 bases between.

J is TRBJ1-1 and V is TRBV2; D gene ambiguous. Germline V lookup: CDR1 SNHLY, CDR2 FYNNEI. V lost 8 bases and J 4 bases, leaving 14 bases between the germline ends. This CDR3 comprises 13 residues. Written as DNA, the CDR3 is TGTGCCAGCCAACAGTTAGCGGGCACTGAAGCTTTCTTT. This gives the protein CASQQLAGTEAFF.

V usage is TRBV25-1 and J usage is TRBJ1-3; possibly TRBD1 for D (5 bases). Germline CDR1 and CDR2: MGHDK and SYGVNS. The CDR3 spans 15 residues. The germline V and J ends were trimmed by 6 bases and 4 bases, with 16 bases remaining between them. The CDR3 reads CASRPGGTGGNTIYF. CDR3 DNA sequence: TGTGCCAGCAGGCCCGGGGGAACGGGGGGAAACACCATATATTTT.

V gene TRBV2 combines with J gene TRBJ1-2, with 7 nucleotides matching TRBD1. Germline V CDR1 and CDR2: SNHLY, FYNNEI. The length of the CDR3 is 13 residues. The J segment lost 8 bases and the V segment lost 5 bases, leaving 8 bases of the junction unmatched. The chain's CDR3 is CASSFIQGNGYTF. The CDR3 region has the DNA TGTGCCAGCAGTTTTATACAGGGGAACGGCTACACCTTC. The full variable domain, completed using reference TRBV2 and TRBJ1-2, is EPEVTQTPSHQVTQMGQEVILRCVPISNHLYFYWYRQILGQKVEFLVSFYNNEISEKSEIFDDQFSVERPDGSNFTLKIRSTKLEDSAMYFCASSFIQGNGYTFGSGTRLTVV.

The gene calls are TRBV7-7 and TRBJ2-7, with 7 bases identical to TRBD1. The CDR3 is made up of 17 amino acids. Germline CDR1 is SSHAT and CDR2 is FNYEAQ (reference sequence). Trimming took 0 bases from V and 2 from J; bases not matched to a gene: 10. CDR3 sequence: CASSLATKDRTPYEQYF. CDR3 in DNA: TGTGCCAGCAGCTTAGCCACAAAGGACAGGACTCCCTACGAGCAGTACTTC.

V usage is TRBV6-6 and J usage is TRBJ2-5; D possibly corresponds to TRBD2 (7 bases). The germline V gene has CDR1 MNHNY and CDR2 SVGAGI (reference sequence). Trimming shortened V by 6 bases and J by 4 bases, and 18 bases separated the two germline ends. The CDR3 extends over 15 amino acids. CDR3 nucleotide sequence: TGTGCCAGCAGAGGGGGGGAGAGGGGGAGAGAGACCCAGTACTTC. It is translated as CASRGGERGRETQYF.

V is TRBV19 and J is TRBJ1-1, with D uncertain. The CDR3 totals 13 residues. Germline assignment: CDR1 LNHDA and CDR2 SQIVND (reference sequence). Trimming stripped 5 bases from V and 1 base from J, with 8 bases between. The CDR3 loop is CASSLGSNTEAFF. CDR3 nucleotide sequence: TGTGCCAGTAGTCTCGGGTCGAACACTGAAGCTTTCTTT.

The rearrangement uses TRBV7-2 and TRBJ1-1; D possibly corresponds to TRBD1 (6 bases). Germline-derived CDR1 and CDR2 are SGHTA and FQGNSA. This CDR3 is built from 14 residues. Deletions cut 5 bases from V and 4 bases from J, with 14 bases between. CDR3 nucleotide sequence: TGTGCCAGCAGCCCAACAGGGTCGGTCACTGAAGCTTTCTTT. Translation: CASSPTGSVTEAFF.

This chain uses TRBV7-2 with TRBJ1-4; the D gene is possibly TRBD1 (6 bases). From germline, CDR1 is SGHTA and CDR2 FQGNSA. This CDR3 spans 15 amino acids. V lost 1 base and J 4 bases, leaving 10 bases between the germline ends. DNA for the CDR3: TGTGCCAGCAGCTTAGGCACAGGGCATAATGAAAAACTGTTTTTT. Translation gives CASSLGTGHNEKLFF.

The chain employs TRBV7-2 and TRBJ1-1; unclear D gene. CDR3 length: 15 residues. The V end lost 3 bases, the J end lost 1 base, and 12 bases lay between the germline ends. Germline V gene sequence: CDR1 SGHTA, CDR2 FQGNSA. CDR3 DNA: TGTGCCAGCAGCTTTTCCCTTGGGAGGAACACTGAAGCTTTCTTT. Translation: CASSFSLGRNTEAFF.

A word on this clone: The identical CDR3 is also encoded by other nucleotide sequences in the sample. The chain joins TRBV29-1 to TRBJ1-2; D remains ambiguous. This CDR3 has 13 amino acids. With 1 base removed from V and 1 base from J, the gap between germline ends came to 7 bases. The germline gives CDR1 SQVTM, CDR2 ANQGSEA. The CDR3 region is CSVEGGVNYGYTF. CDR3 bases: TGCAGCGTTGAAGGCGGCGTTAACTATGGCTACACCTTC.

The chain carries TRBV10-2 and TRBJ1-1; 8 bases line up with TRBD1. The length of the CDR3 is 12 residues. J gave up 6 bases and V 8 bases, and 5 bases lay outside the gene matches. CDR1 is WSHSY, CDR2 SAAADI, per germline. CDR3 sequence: CASGWTGSEAFF. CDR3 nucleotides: TGCGCCAGCGGTTGGACAGGGTCTGAAGCTTTCTTT.

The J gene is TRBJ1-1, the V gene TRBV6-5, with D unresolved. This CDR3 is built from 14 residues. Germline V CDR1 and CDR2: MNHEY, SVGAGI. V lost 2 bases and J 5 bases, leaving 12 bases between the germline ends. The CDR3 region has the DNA TGTGCCAGCAGTTACCGGCGGGGATCGACTGAAGCTTTCTTT. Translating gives CASSYRRGSTEAFF.

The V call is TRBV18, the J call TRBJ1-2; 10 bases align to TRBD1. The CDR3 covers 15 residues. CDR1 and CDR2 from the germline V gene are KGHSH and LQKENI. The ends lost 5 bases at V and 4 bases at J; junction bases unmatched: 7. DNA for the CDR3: TGTGCCAGCTCATCTGACAGGGGGCTGGGCTATGGCTACACCTTC. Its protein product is CASSSDRGLGYGYTF.

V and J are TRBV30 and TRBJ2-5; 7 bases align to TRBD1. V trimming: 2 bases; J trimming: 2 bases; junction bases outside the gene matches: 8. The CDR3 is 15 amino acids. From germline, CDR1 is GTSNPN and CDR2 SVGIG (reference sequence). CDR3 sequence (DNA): TGTGCCTGGAGTACCTTAGACAGGGTTCAAGAGACCCAGTACTTC. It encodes CAWSTLDRVQETQYF.

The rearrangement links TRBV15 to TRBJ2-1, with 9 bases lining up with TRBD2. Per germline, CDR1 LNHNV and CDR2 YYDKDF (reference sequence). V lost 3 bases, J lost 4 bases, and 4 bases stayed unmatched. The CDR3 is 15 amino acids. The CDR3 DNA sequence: TGTGCCACCAGCAGCGTGACTAGCGGATACAATGAGCAGTTCTTC. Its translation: CATSSVTSGYNEQFF.

This CDR3 reads CATSRDIRAAHGYTF. The CDR3 region has the DNA TGTGCCACCAGCAGAGATATCAGGGCTGCCCATGGCTACACCTTC. The chain uses TRBV15 and TRBJ1-2, with TRBD1 as a possible D gene (5 bases). Trimming stripped 0 bases from V and 6 bases from J, with 14 bases between. This CDR3 contains 15 residues. Germline assignment: CDR1 LNHNV and CDR2 YYDKDF (reference sequence).

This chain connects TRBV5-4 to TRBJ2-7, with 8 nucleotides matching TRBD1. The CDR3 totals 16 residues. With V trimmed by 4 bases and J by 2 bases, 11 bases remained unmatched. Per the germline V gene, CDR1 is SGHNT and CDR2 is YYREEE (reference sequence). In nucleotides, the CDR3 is TGTGCCAGCAGCCCCCGGGGGACAGGCGTCACCTACGAGCAGTACTTC. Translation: CASSPRGTGVTYEQYF.

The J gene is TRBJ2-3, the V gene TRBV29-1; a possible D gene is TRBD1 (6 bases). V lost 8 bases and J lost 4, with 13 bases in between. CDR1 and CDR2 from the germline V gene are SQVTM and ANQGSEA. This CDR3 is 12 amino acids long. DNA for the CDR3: TGCAGCTTTCGAACAGGGTCAGATACGCAGTATTTT. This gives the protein CSFRTGSDTQYF.

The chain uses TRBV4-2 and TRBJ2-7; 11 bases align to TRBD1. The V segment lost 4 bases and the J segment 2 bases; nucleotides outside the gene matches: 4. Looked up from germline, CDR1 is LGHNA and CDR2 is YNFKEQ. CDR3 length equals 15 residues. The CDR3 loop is CASSPGTGGAYEQYF. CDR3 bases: TGTGCCAGCAGCCCTGGGACAGGGGGGGCCTACGAGCAGTACTTC.

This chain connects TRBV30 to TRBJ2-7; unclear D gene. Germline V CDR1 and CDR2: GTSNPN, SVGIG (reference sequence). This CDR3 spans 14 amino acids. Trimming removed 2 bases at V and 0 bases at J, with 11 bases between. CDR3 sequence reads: CAWSHRSSSYEQYF. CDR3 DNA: TGTGCCTGGAGTCACCGAAGTAGCTCCTACGAGCAGTACTTC.

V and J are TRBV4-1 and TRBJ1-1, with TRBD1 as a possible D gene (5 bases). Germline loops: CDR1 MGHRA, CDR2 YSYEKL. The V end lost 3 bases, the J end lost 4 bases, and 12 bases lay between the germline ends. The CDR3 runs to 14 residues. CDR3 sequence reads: CASSHPLGGTEAFF. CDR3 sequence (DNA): TGCGCCAGCAGCCATCCGTTGGGGGGCACTGAAGCTTTCTTT.

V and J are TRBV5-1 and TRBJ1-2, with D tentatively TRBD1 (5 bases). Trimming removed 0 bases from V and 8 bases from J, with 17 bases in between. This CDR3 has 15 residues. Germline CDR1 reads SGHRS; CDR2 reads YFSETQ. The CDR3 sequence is CASSLEAGQGRGYTF. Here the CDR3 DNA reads TGCGCCAGCAGCTTGGAGGCCGGGCAGGGTCGGGGCTACACCTTC.